These 22 T cell receptor beta chains originate from one sample sequenced in a study of Tregs in tolerant kidney transplant recipients. The method was immunoSEQ multiplex PCR; TCRdb's version includes in-frame clones alone and lacks a portion of them. The sample yields 240,000 or so clones, 84% seen once. Sequencing used CD4+ T cells from blood. Receptors originate from a human donor in good health.

This chain joins TRBV2 and TRBJ1-4, with D hard to call. The CDR3 is 14 residues long. The germline gives CDR1 SNHLY, CDR2 FYNNEI. Trimming pared 6 bases from V and 0 bases from J, leaving 8 bases between. CDR3 sequence reads: CASRGSPTNEKLFF. The CDR3 region has the DNA TGTGCCAGCAGGGGGTCACCAACTAATGAAAAACTGTTTTTT.

V usage is TRBV25-1 and J usage is TRBJ2-3; D is unclear. Between the trimmed V and J ends, which lost 7 bases and 5 bases, there was a span of 7 bases. The CDR3 contains 11 residues. Germline V gene sequence: CDR1 MGHDK, CDR2 SYGVNS. The CDR3 sequence: CASNVRDTQYF. As DNA, the CDR3 is TGTGCCAGCAACGTGAGAGATACGCAGTATTTT.

This clone was recorded only once. The chain joins TRBV11-2 to TRBJ1-1, with a possible D match to TRBD1 (6 bases). The V and J ends lost 9 bases and 2 bases respectively, with 16 bases between them. CDR1 and CDR2 (germline): SGHAT, FQNNGV. The CDR3 is made up of 14 amino acids. CDR3 DNA: TGTGCCAGTTGGGGCAGGGGCGGAAACACTGAAGCTTTCTTT. It encodes CASWGRGGNTEAFF.

This sequence joins TRBV30 and TRBJ1-2, with D perhaps TRBD1 (5 bases). There are 18 residues in the CDR3. The germline gives CDR1 GTSNPN, CDR2 SVGIG (reference sequence). V was cut by 0 bases and J by 2 bases, with 22 bases left in between. The CDR3 reads CAWSVLWQGALRNYGYTF. The CDR3 bases are TGTGCCTGGAGTGTATTGTGGCAGGGAGCACTACGGAACTATGGCTACACCTTC.

The chain joins TRBV7-2 to TRBJ2-7, with D possibly TRBD2 on 6 matching bases. Germline V gene data show CDR1 as SGHTA and CDR2 as FQGNSA. The CDR3 has 15 amino acids. Trimming shortened V by 2 bases and J by 0 bases, and 11 bases separated the two germline ends. Written as DNA, the CDR3 is TGTGCCAGCAGCTTACTTGGGGGGTTCTCCTACGAGCAGTACTTC. Encoded protein: CASSLLGGFSYEQYF.

The chain links TRBV5-1 to TRBJ2-5; 9 bases map to TRBD2. The V gene end was trimmed by 0 bases and the J gene end by 5 bases; junction bases not matched to a gene: 14. The germline V gene has CDR1 SGHRS and CDR2 YFSETQ. The CDR3 is 18 residues long. The CDR3 DNA reads as TGCGCCAGCAGCTTGGCGGTTGGCGGGAGGGCCTTCGTCGAGACCCAGTACTTC. Protein: CASSLAVGGRAFVETQYF.

This rearrangement joins TRBV7-8 to TRBJ2-7, with a possible D match to TRBD2 (6 bases). The CDR3 consists of 13 residues. V gave up 5 bases and J gave up 9 bases, with 17 bases separating them. Looked up from germline, CDR1 is SGHVS and CDR2 is FQNEAQ. The CDR3 loop is CASSETGVLGQYF. The CDR3, as DNA: TGTGCCAGCAGCGAGACGGGGGTTCTAGGGCAGTACTTC.

The CDR3 sequence is CASKGGTGWGDTQYF. CDR3 in DNA: TGTGCCAGTAAAGGAGGGACAGGGTGGGGAGATACGCAGTATTTT. V usage is TRBV2 and J usage is TRBJ2-3; the match to TRBD1 covers 9 bases. Germline V lookup: CDR1 SNHLY, CDR2 FYNNEI. There are 15 residues in the CDR3. Trimming at V came to 9 bases and at J to 5 bases, leaving 12 bases not matched to a gene.

The V and J genes are TRBV7-2 and TRBJ1-5; a weak D match, TRBD1 (5 bases). CDR1 SGHTA and CDR2 FQGNSA come from the germline V gene. This CDR3 is built from 15 residues. V was trimmed by 1 base and J by 1 base, leaving 8 bases between them. CDR3 sequence (DNA): TGTGCCAGCAGCTTAGGGGACGGGAGCAATCAGCCCCAGCATTTT. Encoded protein: CASSLGDGSNQPQHF.

Notes on this clone: The identical CDR3 is also encoded by other nucleotide sequences in the sample. CDR3 protein: CASSYIGNTEAFF. Here the CDR3 DNA reads TGTGCCAGCAGTTATATCGGGAACACTGAAGCTTTCTTT. The rearrangement joins TRBV6-5 to TRBJ1-1; D ambiguous. In germline, CDR1 is MNHEY, CDR2 SVGAGI. This CDR3 contains 13 residues. V was shortened by 3 bases and J by 1 base, with 6 bases between the two germline ends.

The rearrangement links TRBV10-1 to TRBJ2-1, with a possible D match to TRBD1 (5 bases). This CDR3 has 15 residues. The germline gives CDR1 WNHNN, CDR2 SYGVQD (reference sequence). V lost 4 bases to trimming and J lost 9 bases, with 19 bases between them. For the CDR3, the DNA is TGCGCCAGCAGTGTAAGTCCAGGGTCCTACGGTGAGCAGTTCTTC. It specifies CASSVSPGSYGEQFF.

The chain joins TRBV6-5 to TRBJ2-7; TRBD1 might be the D (5 bases). Trimming shortened V by 6 bases and J by 0 bases, and 12 bases separated the two germline ends. CDR1 and CDR2 from the germline V gene are MNHEY and SVGAGI. The CDR3 has 14 residues. The CDR3 region is CASRGQQSSYEQYF. The CDR3 DNA sequence: TGTGCCAGCAGAGGACAACAGAGCTCCTACGAGCAGTACTTC.

The chain uses TRBV2 and TRBJ2-7, with 7 positions matching TRBD2. The CDR3 spans 14 residues. CDR1 and CDR2 from the germline V gene are SNHLY and FYNNEI. The J segment lost 6 bases and the V segment lost 4 bases, leaving 9 bases of the junction unmatched. The CDR3 nucleotides are TGTGCCAGCAGTGCACACGGGAGGAAAGGCGAGCAGTACTTC. This encodes CASSAHGRKGEQYF.

This clone was seen only once. J is TRBJ2-1 and V is TRBV11-2; TRBD2 agrees at 14 bases. Germline lookup yields CDR1 SGHAT and CDR2 FQNNGV. CDR3 length: 18 amino acids. V trimming: 5 bases; J trimming: 0 bases; junction bases outside the gene matches: 6. The CDR3 sequence: CASSGLAGGLSSYNEQFF. As DNA, the CDR3 is TGTGCCAGCAGCGGACTAGCGGGGGGTCTGAGCTCCTACAATGAGCAGTTCTTC.

This chain links TRBV5-5 with TRBJ1-1, with no clear D. The germline CDR1 and CDR2 sequences are SGHKS and YYEKEE (reference sequence). V was pared by 4 bases and J by 1 base, with 14 bases between. The CDR3 has 15 amino acids. The CDR3 DNA reads as TGTGCCAGCAGCCCTGTTGGTAACTCGAACACTGAAGCTTTCTTT. This translates into CASSPVGNSNTEAFF.

V gene TRBV19 combines with J gene TRBJ2-7, with 14 bases matching TRBD2. The CDR3 length is 18 residues. V shed 3 bases, J shed 1 base, and the junction held 8 bases outside the gene matches. Germline V gene data show CDR1 as LNHDA and CDR2 as SQIVND (reference sequence). The CDR3 region has the DNA TGTGCCAGTAGTATGGGACTAGCGGGAGCCTTGTTTTCCTACGAGCAGTACTTC. Protein product: CASSMGLAGALFSYEQYF. Drawing the rest from reference TRBV19 and TRBJ2-7, the complete variable domain is DGGITQSPKYLFRKEGQNVTLSCEQNLNHDAMYWYRQDPGQGLRLIYYSQIVNDFQKGDIAEGYSVSREKKESFPLTVTSAQKNPTAFYLCASSMGLAGALFSYEQYFGPGTRLTVT.

The rearrangement uses TRBV6-5 and TRBJ1-3, with a tentative D call TRBD1 (5 bases). In germline, CDR1 is MNHEY, CDR2 SVGAGI. V was pared by 0 bases and J by 4 bases, with 10 bases between. This CDR3 is 15 amino acids long. In DNA, the CDR3 is TGTGCCAGCAGTTACTCGAAGGGGTACGGAAACACCATATATTTT. Encoded protein: CASSYSKGYGNTIYF.

This clone came up a few times. V gene TRBV7-2 combines with J gene TRBJ2-1, with 10 bases lining up with TRBD2. Germline assignment: CDR1 SGHTA and CDR2 FQGNSA. The junction had 10 bases not matched to a gene; V was cut back by 4 bases and J by 7 bases. CDR3 size: 16 residues. In DNA, the CDR3 is TGTGCCAGCAGCTACCAAGCGGGAGGGCCCAGAAATGAGCAGTTCTTC. It yields the protein CASSYQAGGPRNEQFF. Combining the CDR3 with reference TRBV7-2 and TRBJ2-1 gives the whole variable domain GAGVSQSPSNKVTEKGKDVELRCDPISGHTALYWYRQSLGQGLEFLIYFQGNSAPDKSGLPSDRFSAERTGGSVSTLTIQRTQQEDSAVYLCASSYQAGGPRNEQFFGPGTRLTVL.

J is TRBJ2-2 and V is TRBV19; D uncertain. This CDR3 spans 14 amino acids. The germline CDR1 and CDR2 sequences are LNHDA and SQIVND (reference sequence). Trimming cost V 1 base and J 0 bases, with 3 bases left between them. CDR3 in amino acids: CASSIAPNTGELFF. The CDR3 nucleotides read TGTGCCAGTAGTATAGCTCCGAACACCGGGGAGCTGTTTTTT.

The gene calls are TRBV6-4 and TRBJ2-7; 7 bases map to TRBD1. J was trimmed by 3 bases and V by 0 bases; bases with no gene match: 2. The CDR3 loop spans 14 amino acids. CDR1 MRHNA and CDR2 SNTAGT come from the germline V gene. In DNA form, the CDR3 reads TGTGCCAGCAGTGACTCGAACAGGGGCTACGAGCAGTACTTC. It encodes CASSDSNRGYEQYF.

This chain joins TRBV19 and TRBJ2-1; 9 bases line up with TRBD2. Trimming cost V 3 bases and J 5 bases; bases outside gene matches: 5. There are 15 residues in the CDR3. Looked up from germline, CDR1 is LNHDA and CDR2 is SQIVND (reference sequence). The chain's CDR3 is CASSIWTSVNNEQFF. CDR3 coding DNA: TGTGCCAGTAGTATCTGGACTAGCGTAAACAATGAGCAGTTCTTC.

The V and J genes are TRBV19 and TRBJ1-2; TRBD1 might be the D (6 bases). The CDR3 loop spans 15 amino acids. The V and J ends lost 1 base and 4 bases respectively, with 13 bases between them. The germline CDR1 and CDR2 sequences are LNHDA and SQIVND (reference sequence). CDR3 nucleotides: TGTGCCAGTAGTATAGTAGAAACAGGGTTCTATGGCTACACCTTC. Protein sequence: CASSIVETGFYGYTF.